The sequence of this T cell receptor (beta chain) was determined in a study of CD8+CD57+ T cells in acquired aplastic anemia. Across the study: DNA from sorted CD4+ and CD8+ cells averaged approximately 3.5 ug. General study results and limits: Any difference that existed in CD8+ Simpson's diversity between patients and controls was not significant.

Sequencing involved patients with CD8+CD57+ cell expansion previously shown by flow cytometry. All patients had severe acquired aplastic anemia. The template used for profiling TCR beta VDJ and CDR3 was genomic DNA. TCRdb re-analysed the reads in MiXCR, keeping a single row per CDR3 protein. The top ten clones hold 1.1% of a sample with 150,000 or so distinct CDR3 sequences, around 48% of them seen once. This clonotype was observed a single time. The antigen is not known. The germline gives CDR1 ENHRY, CDR2 SYGVKD. V shed 3 bases, J shed 2 bases, and the junction held 1 base outside the gene matches. CDR3 size: 15 residues.

The sequence derives from a human donor with aplastic anemia. V and J are TRBV10-3 and TRBJ2-1; 10 positions agree with TRBD2. The specimen sequenced was sorted CD4+, CD8+, or CD8+CD57+ T cells (not recorded which) from PBMCs. Written as DNA, the CDR3 is TGTGCCATCAGTGAACTAGCGGGGACCTACAATGAGCAGTTCTTC. Translating it yields CAISELAGTYNEQFF.